The 5 T cell receptor beta chains reported below all come from one sample, sequenced in a study of blood T cells in healthy people across ages. PCR was performed a second time for roughly 7 to 12 cycles using a sample-barcoded 5' primer and a J-beta primer mix. MiXCR, applied by TCRdb to the 5' RACE reads, yields one record per CDR3 protein. In the table there are roughly 830,000 distinct CDR3 sequences, approximately 65% of which are singletons. The sample was blood. The receptors come from a man between 25 and 39 years old in good health.

This clonotype has just a few counts. The CDR3 protein is CASSEGSRGRGIGYTF. CDR3 bases: TGTGCCAGCAGTGAAGGGTCCAGGGGTAGGGGCATTGGCTACACCTTC. This rearrangement joins TRBV2 to TRBJ1-2, with a possible D match to TRBD1 (6 bases). The V end was cut by 1 base, the J end by 7 bases, with 19 bases between. This CDR3 is built from 16 residues. CDR1 SNHLY and CDR2 FYNNEI come from the germline V gene.

V is TRBV5-1 and J is TRBJ2-1, with a possible D match to TRBD2 (7 bases). V shed 0 bases and J shed 10 bases, with 17 bases lying between them. CDR1 and CDR2 from the germline V gene are SGHRS and YFSETQ. The CDR3 totals 15 residues. CDR3 amino acids: CASSLDVGGPGEQFF. The CDR3 nucleotides read TGCGCCAGCAGCTTGGATGTGGGGGGGCCGGGAGAGCAGTTCTTC.

The gene calls are TRBV4-1 and TRBJ2-5; D is unclear. Germline CDR1 is MGHRA and CDR2 is YSYEKL. CDR3 length equals 15 residues. V was pared by 3 bases and J by 2 bases, with 13 bases between. The CDR3 DNA reads TGCGCCAGCAGCCAGACTGGGTTAGGGCAAGAGACCCAGTACTTC. Its translation: CASSQTGLGQETQYF.

The rearrangement joins TRBV9 to TRBJ2-3; D ambiguous. Trimming stripped 6 bases from V and 2 bases from J, with 16 bases between. CDR1 is SGDLS, CDR2 YYNGEE, per germline. The CDR3 is 15 amino acids. The CDR3 coding sequence is TGTGCCAGCAAATTAACTACTGTGCCCACAGATACGCAGTATTTT. Protein sequence: CASKLTTVPTDTQYF. Together with reference TRBV9 and TRBJ2-3, the CDR3 gives the full variable domain: DSGVTQTPKHLITATGQRVTLRCSPRSGDLSVYWYQQSLDQGLQFLIQYYNGEERAKGNILERFSAQQFPDLHSELNLSSLELGDSALYFCASKLTTVPTDTQYFGPGTRLTVL.

This chain links TRBV29-1 with TRBJ2-4; 9 bases line up with TRBD1. Near its end, the DNA agrees better with TRBJ2-5, so the J call may be wrong. CDR1 and CDR2 from the germline V gene are SQVTM and ANQGSEA. CDR3 length: 15 amino acids. The CDR3 nucleotides read TGCAGCGTTGAACACGAGGGACAGGGTGGGGAGACCCAGTACTTC. Translation gives CSVEHEGQGGETQYF.